There are a few counts of the clone carrying this T cell receptor beta chain. Its antigen remains unknown. CDR3 length: 14 amino acids. In germline, CDR1 is LGHNA, CDR2 YNFKEQ. The J segment lost 4 bases and the V segment lost 4 bases, leaving 4 bases of the junction unmatched. The data are from a study of cytomegalovirus exposure and HLA in healthy donors. Points from the study as a whole: One variant, a missense change in DCLRE1C, was linked in a later analysis to TCR beta V- and J-gene trimming. HLA alleles showed associations with fewer than 20,000 TCR beta sequences in a later analysis, at a 0.05 false discovery rate. Rarity marked most TCR sequences, yet some public TCRs occurred in many donors.

PCR amplification relied on 60 Vbeta primers (plus 13 Jbeta primers). Some clones are missing from TCRdb's copy, which holds only in-frame ones; the method was immunoSEQ multiplex PCR. In the table there are some 150,000 clones, 79% of which are singletons. This sequence originates from a human donor in good health. The sequenced sample consisted of PBMCs. The V call is TRBV4-2, the J call TRBJ1-3; 7 nucleotides line up with TRBD1. The CDR3 DNA sequence: TGTGCCAGCAGCCGAGGGGACAGCGGAAACACCATATATTTT. Translating it yields CASSRGDSGNTIYF.